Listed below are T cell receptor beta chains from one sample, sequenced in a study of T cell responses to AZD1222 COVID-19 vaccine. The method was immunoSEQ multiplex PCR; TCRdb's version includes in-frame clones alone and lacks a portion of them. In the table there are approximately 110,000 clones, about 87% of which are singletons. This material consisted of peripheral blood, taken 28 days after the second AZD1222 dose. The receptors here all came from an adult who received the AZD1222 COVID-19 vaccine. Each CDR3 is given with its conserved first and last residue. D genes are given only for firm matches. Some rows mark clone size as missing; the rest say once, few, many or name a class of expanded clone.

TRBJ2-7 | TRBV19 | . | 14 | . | CASSNGGQSYEQYF | TGTGCCAGTAGTAACGGGGGGCAGTCCTACGAGCAGTACTTC
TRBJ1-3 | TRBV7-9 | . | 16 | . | CASSLANTGLGDTIYF | TGTGCCAGCAGCTTAGCGAATACAGGGCTCGGAGACACCATATATTTT
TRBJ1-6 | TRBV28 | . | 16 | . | CASSLGQFNFNSPLHF | TGTGCCAGCAGTCTAGGACAGTTCAATTTTAATTCACCCCTCCACTTT
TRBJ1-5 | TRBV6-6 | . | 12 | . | CASGTKNQPQHF | TGTGCCAGCGGGACAAAAAATCAGCCCCAGCATTTT
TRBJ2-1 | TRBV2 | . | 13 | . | CASSRQAYNEQFF | TGTGCCAGCAGCCGACAGGCTTACAATGAGCAGTTCTTC
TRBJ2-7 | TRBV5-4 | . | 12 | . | CASSLVGDEQYF | TGTGCCAGCAGCTTGGTCGGGGACGAGCAGTACTTC
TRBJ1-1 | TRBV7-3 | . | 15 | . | CASSLNPGVNTEAFF | TGTGCCAGCAGCTTAAACCCAGGGGTGAACACTGAAGCTTTCTTT
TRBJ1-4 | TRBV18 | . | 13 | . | CASSVRWDEKLFF | TGTGCCAGCTCGGTTAGGTGGGATGAAAAACTGTTTTTT
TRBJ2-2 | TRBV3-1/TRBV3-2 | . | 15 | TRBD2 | CASSQTSGATGELFF | TGTGCCAGCAGCCAAACTAGCGGGGCCACCGGGGAGCTGTTTTTT
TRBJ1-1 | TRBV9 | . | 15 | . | CASSPTGGANTEAFF | TGTGCCAGCAGCCCGACGGGGGGGGCGAACACTGAAGCTTTCTTT
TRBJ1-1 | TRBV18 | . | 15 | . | CASSREQDWSTEAFF | TGTGCCAGCTCACGGGAGCAGGATTGGAGCACTGAAGCTTTCTTT
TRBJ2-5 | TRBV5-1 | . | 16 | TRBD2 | CASSLSSGGPWETQYF | TGCGCCAGCAGCTTGAGTAGCGGGGGGCCCTGGGAGACCCAGTACTTC
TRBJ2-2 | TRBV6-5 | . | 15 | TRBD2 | CASRGTSGFTGELFF | TGTGCCAGCAGAGGGACTAGCGGTTTCACCGGGGAGCTGTTTTTT
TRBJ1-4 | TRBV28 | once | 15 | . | CASSRFLGANEKLFF | TGTGCCAGCAGCCGCTTCCTGGGAGCTAATGAAAAACTGTTTTTT
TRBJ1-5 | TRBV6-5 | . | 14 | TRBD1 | CASMDRGSNQPQHF | TGTGCCAGCATGGACAGGGGAAGCAATCAGCCCCAGCATTTT
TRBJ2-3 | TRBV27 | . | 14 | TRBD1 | CASSRDRDTDTQYF | TGTGCCAGCAGCCGGGACAGGGACACAGATACGCAGTATTTT